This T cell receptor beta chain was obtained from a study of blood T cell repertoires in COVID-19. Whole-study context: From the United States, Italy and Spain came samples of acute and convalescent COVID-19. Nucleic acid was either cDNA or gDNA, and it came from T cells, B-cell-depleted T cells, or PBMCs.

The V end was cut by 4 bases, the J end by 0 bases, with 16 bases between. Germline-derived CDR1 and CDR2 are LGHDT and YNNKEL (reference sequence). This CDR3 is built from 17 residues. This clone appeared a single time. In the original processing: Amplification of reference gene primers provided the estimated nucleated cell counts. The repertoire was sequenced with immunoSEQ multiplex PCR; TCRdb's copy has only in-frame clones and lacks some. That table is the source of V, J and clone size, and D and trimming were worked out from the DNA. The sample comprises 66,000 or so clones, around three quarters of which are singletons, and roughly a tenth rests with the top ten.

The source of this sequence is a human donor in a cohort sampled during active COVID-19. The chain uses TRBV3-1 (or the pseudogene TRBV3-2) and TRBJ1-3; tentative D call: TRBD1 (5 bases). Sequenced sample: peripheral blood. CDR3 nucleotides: TGTGCCAGCAGCCTGCTGGGGGGAGGTAACTCTGGAAACACCATATATTTT. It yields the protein CASSLLGGGNSGNTIYF.